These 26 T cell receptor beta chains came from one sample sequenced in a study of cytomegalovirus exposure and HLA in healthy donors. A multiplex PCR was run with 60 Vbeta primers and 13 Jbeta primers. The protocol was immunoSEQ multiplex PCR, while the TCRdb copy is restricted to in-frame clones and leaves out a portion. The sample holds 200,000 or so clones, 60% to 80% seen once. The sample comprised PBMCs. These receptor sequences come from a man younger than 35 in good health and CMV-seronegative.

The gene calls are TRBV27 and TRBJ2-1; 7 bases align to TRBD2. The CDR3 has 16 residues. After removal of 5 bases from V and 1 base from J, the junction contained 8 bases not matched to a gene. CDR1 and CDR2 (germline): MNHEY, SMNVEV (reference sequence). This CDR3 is CASSGELATSYNEQFF. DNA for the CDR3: TGTGCCAGCAGTGGAGAACTAGCGACATCCTACAATGAGCAGTTCTTC.

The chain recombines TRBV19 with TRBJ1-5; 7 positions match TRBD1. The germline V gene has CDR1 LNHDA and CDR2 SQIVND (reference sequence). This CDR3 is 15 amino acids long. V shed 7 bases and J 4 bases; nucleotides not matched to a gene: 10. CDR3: CASTNGGGWNQPQHF. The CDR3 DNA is TGTGCCAGTACCAATGGAGGGGGCTGGAATCAGCCCCAGCATTTT.

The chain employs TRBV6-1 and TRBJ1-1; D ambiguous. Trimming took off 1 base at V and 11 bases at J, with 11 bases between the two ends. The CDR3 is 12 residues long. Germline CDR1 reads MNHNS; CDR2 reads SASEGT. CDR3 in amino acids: CASSEGGKNAFF. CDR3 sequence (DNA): TGTGCCAGCAGTGAAGGCGGGAAAAATGCTTTCTTT.

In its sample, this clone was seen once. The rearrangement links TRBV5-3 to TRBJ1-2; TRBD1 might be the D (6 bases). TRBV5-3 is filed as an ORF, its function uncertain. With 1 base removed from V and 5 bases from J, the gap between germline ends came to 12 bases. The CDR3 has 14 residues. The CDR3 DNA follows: TGTGCCAGAAGCTTGCGGCGACAGGATTATGGCTACACCTTC. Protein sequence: CARSLRRQDYGYTF.

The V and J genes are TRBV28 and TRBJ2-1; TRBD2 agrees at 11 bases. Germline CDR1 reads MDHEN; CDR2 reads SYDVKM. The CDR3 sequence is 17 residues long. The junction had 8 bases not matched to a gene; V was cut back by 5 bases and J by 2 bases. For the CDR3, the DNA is TGTGCCAGCAGTACTGACAGACTAGCGGGGACCTACAATGAGCAGTTCTTC. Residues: CASSTDRLAGTYNEQFF.

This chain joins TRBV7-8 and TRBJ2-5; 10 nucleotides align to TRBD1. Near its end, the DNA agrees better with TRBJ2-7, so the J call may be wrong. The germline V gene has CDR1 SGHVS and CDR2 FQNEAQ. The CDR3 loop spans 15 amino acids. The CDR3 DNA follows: TGTGCCAGCAGCTTTTACGGGACAGGGGACTACGAGCAGTACTTC. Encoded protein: CASSFYGTGDYEQYF.

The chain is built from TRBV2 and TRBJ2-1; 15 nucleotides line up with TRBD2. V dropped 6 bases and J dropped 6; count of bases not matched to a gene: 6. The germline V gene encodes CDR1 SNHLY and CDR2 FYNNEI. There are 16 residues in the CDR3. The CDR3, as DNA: TGTGCCAGCAGCGAGGGACTAGCGGGAGGAGCCAATGAGCAGTTCTTC. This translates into CASSEGLAGGANEQFF.

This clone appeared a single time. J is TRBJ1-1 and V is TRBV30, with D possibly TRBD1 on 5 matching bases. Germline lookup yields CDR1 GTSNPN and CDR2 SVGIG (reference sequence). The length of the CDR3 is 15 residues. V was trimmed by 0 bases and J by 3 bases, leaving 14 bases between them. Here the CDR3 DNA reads TGTGCCTGGAGTGTACGGTGGGGGGACGACACTGAAGCTTTCTTT. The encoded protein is CAWSVRWGDDTEAFF.

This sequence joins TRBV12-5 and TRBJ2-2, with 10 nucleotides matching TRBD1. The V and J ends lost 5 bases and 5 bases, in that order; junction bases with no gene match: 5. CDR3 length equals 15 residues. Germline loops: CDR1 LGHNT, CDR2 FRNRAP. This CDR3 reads CASGEGQGSTGELFF. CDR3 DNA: TGTGCTAGTGGTGAGGGACAGGGGAGTACCGGGGAGCTGTTTTTT.

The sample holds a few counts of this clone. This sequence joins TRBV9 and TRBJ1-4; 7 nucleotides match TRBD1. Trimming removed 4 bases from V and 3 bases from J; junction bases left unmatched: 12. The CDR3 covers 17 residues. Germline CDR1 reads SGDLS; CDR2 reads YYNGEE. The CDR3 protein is CASSLGTVAVSNEKLFF. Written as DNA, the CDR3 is TGTGCCAGCAGCCTAGGGACAGTCGCCGTCTCTAATGAAAAACTGTTTTTT.

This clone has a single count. The CDR3: CASSQQGGGTDTQYF. The CDR3 nucleotides are TGTGCCAGCTCTCAACAGGGTGGGGGCACAGATACGCAGTATTTT. This chain joins TRBV18 and TRBJ2-3; D is perhaps TRBD1 (6 bases). Trimming left V 6 bases short and J 1 base short, with 14 bases between. This CDR3 spans 15 amino acids. Germline V lookup: CDR1 KGHSH, CDR2 LQKENI.

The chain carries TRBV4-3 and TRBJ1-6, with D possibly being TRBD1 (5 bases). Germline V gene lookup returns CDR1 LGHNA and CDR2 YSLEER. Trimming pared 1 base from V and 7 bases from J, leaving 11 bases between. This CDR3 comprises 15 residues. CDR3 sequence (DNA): TGCGCCAGCAGCCAAGGGGGCAGATCGAATTCACCCCTCCACTTT. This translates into CASSQGGRSNSPLHF.

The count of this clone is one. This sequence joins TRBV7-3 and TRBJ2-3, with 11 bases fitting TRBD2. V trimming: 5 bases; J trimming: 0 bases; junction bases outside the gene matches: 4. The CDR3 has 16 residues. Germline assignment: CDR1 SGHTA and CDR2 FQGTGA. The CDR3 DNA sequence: TGTGCCAGCAGCCCCCGGACTAGCGGGAGCACAGATACGCAGTATTTT. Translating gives CASSPRTSGSTDTQYF.

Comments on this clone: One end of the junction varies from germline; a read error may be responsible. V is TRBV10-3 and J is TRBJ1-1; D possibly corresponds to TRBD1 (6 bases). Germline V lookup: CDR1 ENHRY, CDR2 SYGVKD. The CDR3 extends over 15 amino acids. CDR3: CAISQSPGVGSEAFF. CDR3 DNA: TGTGCCATCAGTCAGTCCCCAGGGGTGGGGTCTGAAGCTTTCTTT.

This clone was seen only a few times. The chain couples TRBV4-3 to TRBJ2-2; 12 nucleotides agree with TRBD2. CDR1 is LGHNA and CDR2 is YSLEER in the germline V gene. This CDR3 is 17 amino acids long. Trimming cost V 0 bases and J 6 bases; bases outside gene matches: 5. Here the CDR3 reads CASSQDLLAGGSGELFF. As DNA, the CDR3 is TGCGCCAGCAGCCAAGACCTACTAGCGGGAGGATCCGGGGAGCTGTTTTTT.

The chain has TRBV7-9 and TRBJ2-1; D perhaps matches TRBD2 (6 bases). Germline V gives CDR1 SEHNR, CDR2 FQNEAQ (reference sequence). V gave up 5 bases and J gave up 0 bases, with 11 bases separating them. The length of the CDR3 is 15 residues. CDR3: CASSPGLSSYNEQFF. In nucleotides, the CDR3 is TGTGCCAGCAGCCCGGGACTCAGCTCCTACAATGAGCAGTTCTTC. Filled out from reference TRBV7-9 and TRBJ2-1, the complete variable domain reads DTGVSQNPRHKITKRGQNVTFRCDPISEHNRLYWYRQTLGQGPEFLTYFQNEAQLEKSRLLSDRFSAERPKGSFSTLEIQRTEQGDSAMYLCASSPGLSSYNEQFFGPGTRLTVL.

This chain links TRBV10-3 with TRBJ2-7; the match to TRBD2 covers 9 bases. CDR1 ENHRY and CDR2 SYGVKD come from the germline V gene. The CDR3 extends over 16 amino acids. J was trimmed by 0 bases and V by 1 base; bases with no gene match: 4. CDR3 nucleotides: TGTGCCATCAGTGAGTACATTAGCGGGAGCTCCTACGAGCAGTACTTC. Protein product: CAISEYISGSSYEQYF.

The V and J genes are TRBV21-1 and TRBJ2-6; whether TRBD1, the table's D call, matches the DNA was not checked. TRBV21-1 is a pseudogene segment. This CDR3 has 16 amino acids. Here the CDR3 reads CASSNETGTGANVLTF. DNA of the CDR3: TGTGCCAGCAGCAACGAGACAGGGACTGGGGCCAACGTCCTGACTTTC.

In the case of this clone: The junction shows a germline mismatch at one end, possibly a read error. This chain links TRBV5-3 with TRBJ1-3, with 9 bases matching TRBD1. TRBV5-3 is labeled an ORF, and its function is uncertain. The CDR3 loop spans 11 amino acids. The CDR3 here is CARSLQGALDF. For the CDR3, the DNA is TGTGCCAGAAGCTTACAGGGGGCGTTAGATTTT.

The CDR3 DNA sequence: TGTGCCAGCAGTCCAGTGACTAGCGGTACAGATACGCAGTATTTT. Its translation is CASSPVTSGTDTQYF. The gene calls are TRBV2 and TRBJ2-3; 9 bases are a match to TRBD2. The V gene end was trimmed by 5 bases and the J gene end by 3 bases; junction bases not matched to a gene: 6. The germline CDR1 and CDR2 sequences are SNHLY and FYNNEI. The CDR3 length is 15 residues.

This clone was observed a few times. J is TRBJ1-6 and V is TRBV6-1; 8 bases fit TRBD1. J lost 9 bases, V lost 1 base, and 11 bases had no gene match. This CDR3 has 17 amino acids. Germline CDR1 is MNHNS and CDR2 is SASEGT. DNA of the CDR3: TGTGCCAGCAGTGAAGTGGCGCCAGGGGGCAGAGGTTCACCCCTCCACTTT. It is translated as CASSEVAPGGRGSPLHF.

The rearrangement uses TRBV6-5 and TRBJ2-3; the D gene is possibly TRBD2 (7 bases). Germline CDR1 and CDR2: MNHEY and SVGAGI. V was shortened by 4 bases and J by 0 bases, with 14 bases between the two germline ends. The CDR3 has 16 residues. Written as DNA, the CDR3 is TGTGCCAGCAGTTCCTGGGGGGGGGCTAGCACAGATACGCAGTATTTT. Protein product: CASSSWGGASTDTQYF.

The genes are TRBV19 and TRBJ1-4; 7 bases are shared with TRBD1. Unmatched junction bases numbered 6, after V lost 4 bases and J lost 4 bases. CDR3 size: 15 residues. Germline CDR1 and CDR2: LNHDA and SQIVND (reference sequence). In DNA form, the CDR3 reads TGTGCCAGTAGTAGACAGGGTAACGGTAATGAAAAACTGTTTTTT. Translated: CASSRQGNGNEKLFF.

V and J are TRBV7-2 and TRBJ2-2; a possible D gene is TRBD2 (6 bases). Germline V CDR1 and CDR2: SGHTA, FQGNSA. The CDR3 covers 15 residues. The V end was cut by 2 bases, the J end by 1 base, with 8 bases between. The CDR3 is CASSLNGRNTGELFF. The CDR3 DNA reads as TGTGCCAGCAGCTTAAACGGGAGGAACACCGGGGAGCTGTTTTTT.

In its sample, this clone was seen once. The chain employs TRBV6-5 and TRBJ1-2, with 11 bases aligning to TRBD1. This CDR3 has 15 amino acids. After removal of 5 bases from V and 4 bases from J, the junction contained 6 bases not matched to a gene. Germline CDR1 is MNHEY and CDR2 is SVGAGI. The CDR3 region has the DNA TGTGCCAGCAGTCCGCGGACAGGGGGCTTCTATGGCTACACCTTC. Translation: CASSPRTGGFYGYTF.

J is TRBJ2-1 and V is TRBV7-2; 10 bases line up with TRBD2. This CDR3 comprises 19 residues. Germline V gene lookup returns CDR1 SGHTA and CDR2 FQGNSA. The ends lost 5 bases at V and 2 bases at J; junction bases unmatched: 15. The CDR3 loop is CASSIRPGAGGTAYNEQFF. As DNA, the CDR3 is TGTGCCAGCAGCATTCGACCTGGAGCGGGAGGGACCGCCTACAATGAGCAGTTCTTC.